This record concerns one TCR beta chain sequence. Germline V gene sequence: CDR1 SGHTS, CDR2 YDEGEE. The CDR3 has 15 residues. Germline trimming cut 0 bases from V and 4 bases from J; bases unmatched to any gene: 6. This specimen comes from a study of blood T cell repertoires in COVID-19. Assay used: immunoSEQ multiplex PCR; TCRdb lists only in-frame clones, some missing. The data contain about 120,000 clones, around 76% of them singletons. Material for sequencing was peripheral blood. The chain recombines TRBV5-8 with TRBJ1-2; TRBD1 matches at 7 bases. This receptor was taken from a man in his 70s with acute or convalescent COVID-19. The CDR3 spells CASSLVTGDGYGYTF. The CDR3, as DNA: TGTGCCAGCAGCTTGGTTACAGGGGATGGCTATGGCTACACCTTC.